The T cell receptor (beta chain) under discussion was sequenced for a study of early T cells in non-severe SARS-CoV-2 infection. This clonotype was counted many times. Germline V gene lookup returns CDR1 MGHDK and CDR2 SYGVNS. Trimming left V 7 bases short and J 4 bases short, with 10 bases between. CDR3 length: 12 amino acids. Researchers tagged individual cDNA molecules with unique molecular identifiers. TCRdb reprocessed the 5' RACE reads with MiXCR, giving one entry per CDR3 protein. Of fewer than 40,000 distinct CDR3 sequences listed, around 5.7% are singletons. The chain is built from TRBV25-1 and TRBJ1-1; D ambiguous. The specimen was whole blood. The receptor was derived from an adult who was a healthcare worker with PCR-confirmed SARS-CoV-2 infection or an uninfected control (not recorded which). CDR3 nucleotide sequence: TGTGCCAGCACTGGGGTACTCACTGAAGCTTTCTTT. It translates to CASTGVLTEAFF.